This TCR beta chain appears in the sequencing data of a study of post-analysis software for immune sequencing data. General study points: The five TRBV segments detected at higher frequency in patients than in controls included TRBV5-6, TRBV5-1 and TRBV20-1.

Trimming removed 8 bases from V and 6 bases from J, with 8 bases in between. The CDR3 is 10 residues long. Germline V CDR1 and CDR2: MNHEY, SMNVEV (reference sequence). Unique-molecular-identifier-tagged TCR beta cDNA libraries were used. A single record per CDR3 protein comes from TCRdb applying MiXCR to the PCR reads. This table holds about 760,000 distinct CDR3 sequences, 25% to 30% found once. Of note for this clonotype: The antigen is not known.

The origin of this receptor is a girl aged 10 to 17 with multiple sclerosis. The sequenced material came from blood. The rearrangement joins TRBV27 to TRBJ2-7; D is unresolved. CDR3 residues: CASAKAEQYF. The CDR3 nucleotides are TGTGCCAGCGCTAAAGCCGAGCAGTACTTC.